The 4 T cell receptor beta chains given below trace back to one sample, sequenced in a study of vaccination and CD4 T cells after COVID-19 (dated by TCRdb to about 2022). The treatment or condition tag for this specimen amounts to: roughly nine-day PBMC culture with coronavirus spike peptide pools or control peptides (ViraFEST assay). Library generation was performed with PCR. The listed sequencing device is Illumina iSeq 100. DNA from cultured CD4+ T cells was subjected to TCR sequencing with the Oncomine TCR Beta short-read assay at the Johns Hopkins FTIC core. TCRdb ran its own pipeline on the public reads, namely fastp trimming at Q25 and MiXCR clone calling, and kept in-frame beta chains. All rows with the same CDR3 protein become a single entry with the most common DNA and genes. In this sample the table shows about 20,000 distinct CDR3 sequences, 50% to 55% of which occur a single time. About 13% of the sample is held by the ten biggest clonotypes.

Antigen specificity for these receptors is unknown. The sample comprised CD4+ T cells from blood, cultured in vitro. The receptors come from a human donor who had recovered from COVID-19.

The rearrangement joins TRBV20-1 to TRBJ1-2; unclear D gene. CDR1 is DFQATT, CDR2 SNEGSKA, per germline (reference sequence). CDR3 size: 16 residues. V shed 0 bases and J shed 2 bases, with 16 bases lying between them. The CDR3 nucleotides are TGCAGTGCTAGAGACCCTCGGGCCGGTAAAAACTATGGCTACACCTTC. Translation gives CSARDPRAGKNYGYTF.

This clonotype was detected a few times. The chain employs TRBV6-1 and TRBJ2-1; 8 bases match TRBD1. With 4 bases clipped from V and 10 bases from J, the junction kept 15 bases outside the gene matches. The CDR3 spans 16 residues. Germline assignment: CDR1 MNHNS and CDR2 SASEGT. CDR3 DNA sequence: TGTGCCAGCAGTGCGGCAGGGGGCGGCCCATACAGGGAGCAGTTCTTC. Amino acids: CASSAAGGGPYREQFF.

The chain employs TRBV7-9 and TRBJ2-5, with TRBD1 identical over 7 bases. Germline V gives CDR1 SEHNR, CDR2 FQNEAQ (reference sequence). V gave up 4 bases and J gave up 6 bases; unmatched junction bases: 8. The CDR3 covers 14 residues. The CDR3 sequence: CASSSDDRDKTQYF. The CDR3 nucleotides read TGTGCCAGCAGCTCAGATGACAGGGACAAGACCCAGTACTTC.

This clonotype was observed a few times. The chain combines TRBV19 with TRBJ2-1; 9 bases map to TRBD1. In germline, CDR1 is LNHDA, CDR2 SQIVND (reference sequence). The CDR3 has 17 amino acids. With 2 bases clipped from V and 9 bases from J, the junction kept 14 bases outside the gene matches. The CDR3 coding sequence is TGTGCCAGTAGTATACTGTCGGGACAGGGTGAACGGGCTGAGCAGTTCTTC. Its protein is CASSILSGQGERAEQFF. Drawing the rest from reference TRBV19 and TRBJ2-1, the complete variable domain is DGGITQSPKYLFRKEGQNVTLSCEQNLNHDAMYWYRQDPGQGLRLIYYSQIVNDFQKGDIAEGYSVSREKKESFPLTVTSAQKNPTAFYLCASSILSGQGERAEQFFGPGTRLTVL.